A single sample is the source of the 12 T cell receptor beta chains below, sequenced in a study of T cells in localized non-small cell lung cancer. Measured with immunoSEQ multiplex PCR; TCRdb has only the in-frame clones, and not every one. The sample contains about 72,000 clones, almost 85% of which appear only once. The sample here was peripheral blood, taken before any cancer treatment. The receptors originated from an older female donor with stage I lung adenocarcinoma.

CDR3 in amino acids: CASSGTGKKLFF. CDR3 in DNA: TGTGCCAGCAGTGGGACAGGGAAAAAACTGTTTTTT. This rearrangement joins TRBV25-1 to TRBJ1-4; 8 positions agree with TRBD1. The V segment lost 4 bases and the J segment 9 bases; nucleotides outside the gene matches: 1. This CDR3 has 12 amino acids. From germline, CDR1 is MGHDK and CDR2 SYGVNS.

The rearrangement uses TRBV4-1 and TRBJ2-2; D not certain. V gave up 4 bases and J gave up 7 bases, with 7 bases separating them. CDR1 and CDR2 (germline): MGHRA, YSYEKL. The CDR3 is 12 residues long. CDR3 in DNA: TGCGCCAGCAGCCTTGAGGTCGGGGAGCTGTTTTTT. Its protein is CASSLEVGELFF.

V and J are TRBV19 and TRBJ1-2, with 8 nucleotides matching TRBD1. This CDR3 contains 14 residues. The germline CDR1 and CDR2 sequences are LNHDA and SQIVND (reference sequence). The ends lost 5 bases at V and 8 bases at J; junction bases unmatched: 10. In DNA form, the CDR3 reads TGTGCCAGTAGTTCGACAGGGGTTGTTAGCGGCTACACCTTC. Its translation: CASSSTGVVSGYTF.

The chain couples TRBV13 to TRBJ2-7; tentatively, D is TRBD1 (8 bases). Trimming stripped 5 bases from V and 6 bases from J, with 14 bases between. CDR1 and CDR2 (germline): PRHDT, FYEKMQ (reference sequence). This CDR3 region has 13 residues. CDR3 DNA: TGTGCCAGCAGCCGGACAGGGAGGGGCGAGCAGTACTTC. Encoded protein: CASSRTGRGEQYF.

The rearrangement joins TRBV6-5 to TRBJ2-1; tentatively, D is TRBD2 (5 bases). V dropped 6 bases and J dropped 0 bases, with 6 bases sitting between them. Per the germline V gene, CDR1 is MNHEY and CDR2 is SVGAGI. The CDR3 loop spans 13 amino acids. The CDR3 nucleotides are TGTGCCAGCAGAGCGGACTCCTACAATGAGCAGTTCTTC. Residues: CASRADSYNEQFF.

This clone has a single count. CDR3 coding DNA: TGTGCCAGCAGCCCCTATGGGGGGGACACCATATATTTT. It is translated as CASSPYGGDTIYF. This chain links TRBV9 with TRBJ1-3; a possible D gene is TRBD1 (5 bases). CDR3 length: 13 residues. Germline CDR1 is SGDLS and CDR2 is YYNGEE. The V gene lost 4 bases and the J gene lost 8 bases, with 13 bases spanning the gap.

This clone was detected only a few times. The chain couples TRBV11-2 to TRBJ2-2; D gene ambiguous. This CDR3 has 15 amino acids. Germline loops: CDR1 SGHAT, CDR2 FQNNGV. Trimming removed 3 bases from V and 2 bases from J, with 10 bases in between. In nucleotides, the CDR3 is TGTGCCAGCAGCTTGACGCAGACCAACACCGGGGAGCTGTTTTTT. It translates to CASSLTQTNTGELFF.

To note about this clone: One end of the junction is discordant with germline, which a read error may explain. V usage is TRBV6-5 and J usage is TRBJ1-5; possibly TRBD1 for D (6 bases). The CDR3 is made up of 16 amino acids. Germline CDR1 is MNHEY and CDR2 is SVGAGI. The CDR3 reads CASSNSGQYSNQPQHF. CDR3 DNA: TGTGCCAGCAGTAACTCCGGACAGTATAGCAATCAGCCCCAGCATTTT.

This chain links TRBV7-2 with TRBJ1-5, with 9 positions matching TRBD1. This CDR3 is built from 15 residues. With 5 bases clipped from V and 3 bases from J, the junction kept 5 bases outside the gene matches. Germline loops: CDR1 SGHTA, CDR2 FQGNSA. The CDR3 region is CASSTGQGSNQPQHF. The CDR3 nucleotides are TGTGCCAGCAGCACGGGACAGGGTTCCAATCAGCCCCAGCATTTT.

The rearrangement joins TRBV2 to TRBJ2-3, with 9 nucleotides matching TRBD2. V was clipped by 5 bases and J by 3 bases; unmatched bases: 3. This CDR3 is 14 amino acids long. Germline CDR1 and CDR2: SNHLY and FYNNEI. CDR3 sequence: CASSSGGKTDTQYF. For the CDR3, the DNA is TGTGCCAGCAGTAGCGGGGGGAAAACAGATACGCAGTATTTT. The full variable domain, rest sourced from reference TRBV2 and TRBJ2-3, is EPEVTQTPSHQVTQMGQEVILRCVPISNHLYFYWYRQILGQKVEFLVSFYNNEISEKSEIFDDQFSVERPDGSNFTLKIRSTKLEDSAMYFCASSSGGKTDTQYFGPGTRLTVL.

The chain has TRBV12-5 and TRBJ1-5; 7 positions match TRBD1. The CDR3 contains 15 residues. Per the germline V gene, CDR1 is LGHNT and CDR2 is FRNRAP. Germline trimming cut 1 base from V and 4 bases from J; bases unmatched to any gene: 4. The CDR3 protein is CASGLGTGGNQPQHF. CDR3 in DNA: TGTGCTAGTGGTTTGGGGACAGGAGGAAATCAGCCCCAGCATTTT.

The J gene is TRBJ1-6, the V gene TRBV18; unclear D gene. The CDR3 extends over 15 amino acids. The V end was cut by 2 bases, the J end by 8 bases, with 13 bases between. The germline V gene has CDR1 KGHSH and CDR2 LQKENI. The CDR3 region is CASSPSEALYSPLHF. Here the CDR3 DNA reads TGTGCCAGCTCACCATCCGAGGCGCTGTATTCACCCCTCCACTTT.